Below are 27 T cell receptor beta chains sequenced from a single sample in a study of T-cell memory formation after mild COVID-19. TCRdb used MiXCR to reprocess the 5' RACE reads, holding one entry per CDR3 protein. Here the sample spans a few hundred thousand distinct CDR3 sequences, less than 20% being singletons. Sequenced sample: PBMCs or a T cell subset sorted from them (not recorded which). These receptors all stem from a man between 18 and 35 years old who had mild COVID-19 (a few samples of this study predate the infection). Cell type and time point are not known.

In this sample, this clonotype turned up a few times. This chain connects TRBV7-9 to TRBJ1-2, with D possibly TRBD1 on 6 matching bases. This CDR3 is built from 14 residues. V gave up 5 bases and J gave up 7 bases, with 17 bases separating them. From germline, CDR1 is SEHNR and CDR2 FQNEAQ (reference sequence). CDR3 DNA sequence: TGTGCCAGCAGCCCGGGAGCAGGGGTCGGTGGCTACACCTTC. As protein: CASSPGAGVGGYTF.

This clonotype was detected a few times. The chain has TRBV10-3 and TRBJ1-4; D is unclear. V shed 8 bases and J shed 8 bases, with 15 bases lying between them. Germline CDR1 is ENHRY and CDR2 is SYGVKD. CDR3 length: 13 amino acids. The CDR3, as DNA: TGTGCCATCCTCGACGTCCAGGCCGAAAAACTGTTTTTT. It is translated as CAILDVQAEKLFF.

As regards this clonotype: The junction departs from germline at one end; a sequencing error may be responsible. The rearrangement links TRBV4-1 to TRBJ1-1, with D uncertain. The CDR3 covers 12 residues. Germline V gives CDR1 MGHRA, CDR2 YSYEKL. The CDR3 reads CASSQEYTEDFF. CDR3 nucleotide sequence: TGCGCCAGCAGCCAAGAGTACACTGAAGATTTCTTT.

The table lists this clonotype with many counts. The chain joins TRBV7-2 to TRBJ2-7, with D perhaps given as TRBD1 or TRBD2 (6 bases each). Trimming pared 5 bases from V and 6 bases from J, leaving 17 bases between. This CDR3 is 14 amino acids long. Germline loops: CDR1 SGHTA, CDR2 FQGNSA. The CDR3, as DNA: TGTGCCAGCAGCGCCGGGGGCCCCAGCACCGAGCAGTACTTC. It specifies CASSAGGPSTEQYF.

This chain links TRBV6-5 with TRBJ2-5, with D possibly TRBD1 on 5 matching bases. The germline CDR1 and CDR2 sequences are MNHEY and SVGAGI. Trimming pared 2 bases from V and 2 bases from J, leaving 12 bases between. The CDR3 spans 15 residues. CDR3 coding DNA: TGTGCCAGCAGTTACATAGGCCAGGGACAAGAGACCCAGTACTTC. Translated, it gives CASSYIGQGQETQYF.

This clonotype was seen only a few times. The genes are TRBV19 and TRBJ2-7; 8 positions match TRBD1. This CDR3 spans 16 amino acids. With 5 bases clipped from V and 5 bases from J, the junction kept 14 bases outside the gene matches. In germline, CDR1 is LNHDA, CDR2 SQIVND (reference sequence). CDR3 sequence: CASSWSIRGPRNEQYF. For the CDR3, the DNA is TGTGCCAGTAGTTGGTCCATCAGGGGGCCTCGGAACGAGCAGTACTTC. Using reference TRBV19 and TRBJ2-7 for the parts outside the CDR3, the full variable domain is DGGITQSPKYLFRKEGQNVTLSCEQNLNHDAMYWYRQDPGQGLRLIYYSQIVNDFQKGDIAEGYSVSREKKESFPLTVTSAQKNPTAFYLCASSWSIRGPRNEQYFGPGTRLTVT.

This clonotype showed up many times. The V gene is TRBV21-1, the J gene TRBJ1-2. TRBV21-1 is labeled a pseudogene. This CDR3 is 15 amino acids long. CDR3 region: CASSLRQACNYGYTF. In DNA form, the CDR3 reads TGTGCCAGCAGCCTGAGGCAGGCGTGTAACTATGGCTACACCTTC.

The rearrangement joins TRBV6-6 to TRBJ2-3; D gene unclear. CDR1 and CDR2 (germline): MNHNY, SVGAGI (reference sequence). This CDR3 is 12 amino acids long. Trimming cost V 2 bases and J 5 bases, with 5 bases left between them. The CDR3 loop reads CASSYGKDTQYF. CDR3 sequence (DNA): TGTGCCAGCAGTTACGGGAAAGATACGCAGTATTTT.

The V call is TRBV7-3, the J call TRBJ2-1, with 10 bases that match TRBD2. From germline, CDR1 is SGHTA and CDR2 FQGTGA. The CDR3 contains 16 residues. V shed 0 bases and J 2 bases; nucleotides not matched to a gene: 1. The CDR3 DNA reads as TGTGCCAGCAGCTTAACCAGCGGGGGGGCCTACAATGAGCAGTTCTTC. Protein product: CASSLTSGGAYNEQFF.

The chain joins TRBV12-3 or TRBV12-4 to TRBJ1-2; the D is unclear. V gave up 3 bases and J gave up 4 bases, with 9 bases separating them. This CDR3 region has 13 residues. This chain's CDR3 is CASSFEGSYGYTF. The CDR3 nucleotides read TGTGCCAGCAGTTTCGAGGGATCCTATGGCTACACCTTC.

This clonotype was recorded many times. The chain employs TRBV20-1 and TRBJ2-3; the match to TRBD2 covers 7 bases. Per the germline V gene, CDR1 is DFQATT and CDR2 is SNEGSKA (reference sequence). V gave up 5 bases and J gave up 1 base; unmatched junction bases: 6. The CDR3 totals 14 residues. The CDR3 DNA follows: TGCAGTGCTGCCCTTCTAGCGGGCACAGATACGCAGTATTTT. It encodes CSAALLAGTDTQYF.

This rearrangement joins TRBV7-2 to TRBJ1-6; the match to TRBD1 covers 8 bases. The CDR3 is 13 residues long. The germline CDR1 and CDR2 sequences are SGHTA and FQGNSA. V lost 7 bases and J lost 8; bases outside the gene matches: 4. The CDR3 region is CASTTGVYSPLHF. CDR3 in DNA: TGTGCCAGCACGACAGGGGTATATTCACCCCTCCACTTT.

At least ten counts were recorded for this clonotype. The chain carries TRBV25-1 and TRBJ2-7, with D possibly matching TRBD1 (5 bases). Germline CDR1 MGHDK, CDR2 SYGVNS. Trimming pared 1 base from V and 2 bases from J, leaving 9 bases between. The CDR3 runs to 14 residues. In DNA, the CDR3 is TGTGCCAGCAGTGAATGGGGCAGGACCTACGAGCAGTACTTC. This gives the protein CASSEWGRTYEQYF.

This clonotype was counted between two and nine times. This chain uses TRBV20-1 with TRBJ2-1, with 12 bases aligning to TRBD2. V was pared by 6 bases and J by 4 bases, with 13 bases of the junction left unmatched. This CDR3 region has 17 residues. Germline values: CDR1 DFQATT, CDR2 SNEGSKA (reference sequence). The CDR3 sequence: CSAKLSRTSGNYNEQFF. The CDR3 nucleotides read TGCAGTGCCAAGCTATCCCGGACTAGCGGGAATTACAATGAGCAGTTCTTC.

This clonotype turned up a few times. The chain combines TRBV20-1 with TRBJ1-2; D may be TRBD1 (5 bases). The germline V and J ends were trimmed by 4 bases and 4 bases, with 10 bases remaining between them. CDR1 DFQATT and CDR2 SNEGSKA come from the germline V gene (reference sequence). CDR3 length: 12 amino acids. CDR3 nucleotides: TGCAGTGCTAAAACAGGAGCCTATGGCTACACCTTC. As protein: CSAKTGAYGYTF.

This clonotype showed up just a few times. The chain couples TRBV10-1 to TRBJ2-3; perhaps D is TRBD1 or TRBD2 (5 bases each). Germline V gene lookup returns CDR1 WNHNN and CDR2 SYGVQD (reference sequence). Trimming removed 4 bases at V and 0 bases at J, with 11 bases between. There are 15 residues in the CDR3. CDR3 DNA sequence: TGCGCCAGCAGTGGCCGGGACGGAAGCACAGATACGCAGTATTTT. This translates into CASSGRDGSTDTQYF.

The chain joins TRBV20-1 to TRBJ2-3, with TRBD2 as a possible D gene (5 bases). Germline V gives CDR1 DFQATT, CDR2 SNEGSKA (reference sequence). Trimming shortened V by 1 base and J by 5 bases, and 7 bases separated the two germline ends. CDR3 length equals 12 residues. The CDR3 sequence is CSARVAGDTQYF. The CDR3, as DNA: TGCAGTGCTAGAGTGGCGGGAGATACGCAGTATTTT.

This chain links TRBV7-9 with TRBJ2-1, with 7 bases lining up with TRBD2. The CDR3 is 16 residues long. Germline CDR1 is SEHNR and CDR2 is FQNEAQ (reference sequence). Unmatched junction bases numbered 9, after V lost 5 bases and J lost 2 bases. CDR3 DNA sequence: TGTGCCAGCAGCCCTCCGCCGGGGGGACCCTACAATGAGCAGTTCTTC. It specifies CASSPPPGGPYNEQFF.

The chain recombines TRBV7-2 with TRBJ1-6; TRBD1 matches 9 bases. Trimming removed 5 bases from V and 9 bases from J; junction bases left unmatched: 14. The CDR3 loop spans 17 amino acids. The germline V gene encodes CDR1 SGHTA and CDR2 FQGNSA. The CDR3 DNA reads TGTGCCAGCAGCCCCTTCCCGGGACAGGGAATGGGTTCACCCCTCCACTTT. Amino acid sequence: CASSPFPGQGMGSPLHF. Full variable domain (remainder filled in from reference TRBV7-2 and TRBJ1-6): GAGVSQSPSNKVTEKGKDVELRCDPISGHTALYWYRQSLGQGLEFLIYFQGNSAPDKSGLPSDRFSAERTGGSVSTLTIQRTQQEDSAVYLCASSPFPGQGMGSPLHFGNGTRLTVT.

CDR3 protein: CASSLDRRVEMGELFF. Written as DNA, the CDR3 is TGTGCCAGCAGCTTAGATCGCCGGGTAGAGATGGGGGAGCTGTTTTTT. The J gene is TRBJ2-2, the V gene TRBV11-2, with D uncertain. Looked up from germline, CDR1 is SGHAT and CDR2 is FQNNGV. The CDR3 extends over 16 amino acids. Trimming removed 0 bases from V and 8 bases from J, with 16 bases in between.

V usage is TRBV2 and J usage is TRBJ2-7; no definite D call. The V gene's germline CDR1 is SNHLY and CDR2 FYNNEI. The CDR3 is made up of 11 amino acids. Trimming took 3 bases from V and 3 from J, leaving 3 bases between them. The CDR3 here is CASSDFYEQYF. In DNA, the CDR3 is TGTGCCAGCAGTGACTTCTACGAGCAGTACTTC.

The V gene is TRBV20-1, the J gene TRBJ1-4; 7 bases are a match to TRBD1. CDR3 length: 15 amino acids. CDR1 is DFQATT and CDR2 is SNEGSKA in the germline V gene (reference sequence). V was pared by 5 bases and J by 4 bases, with 10 bases of the junction left unmatched. Here the CDR3 DNA reads TGCAGTGCTTCACAAATCAGGGGGGGTAATGAAAAACTGTTTTTT. This gives the protein CSASQIRGGNEKLFF.

To note about this clonotype: The limits of the CDR3 on the DNA are not certain, so only TCRdb's listed CDR3 is given. This chain connects TRBV29-1 to TRBJ2-7. The CDR3 sequence runs 8 residues, both termini included. The V gene's germline CDR1 is SQVTM and CDR2 ANQGSEA. This chain's CDR3 is CSVGVGIF.

The chain links TRBV13 to TRBJ2-7; D uncertain. This CDR3 is built from 12 residues. CDR1 and CDR2 from the germline V gene are PRHDT and FYEKMQ (reference sequence). V was clipped by 0 bases and J by 5 bases, with 5 bases between them. Here the CDR3 reads CASSLGGDEQYV. CDR3 nucleotide sequence: TGTGCCAGCAGCTTAGGTGGGGACGAGCAGTACGTC.

This sequence joins TRBV6-1 and TRBJ2-1; D is uncertain. Trimming left V 7 bases short and J 7 bases short, with 17 bases between. Germline CDR1 is MNHNS and CDR2 is SASEGT. This CDR3 contains 14 residues. CDR3 sequence reads: CASNLLPNLNEQFF. The CDR3 coding sequence is TGTGCCAGCAACTTACTCCCGAACTTGAATGAGCAGTTCTTC.

The chain uses TRBV20-1 and TRBJ2-1, with 9 nucleotides matching TRBD2. Germline V gives CDR1 DFQATT, CDR2 SNEGSKA (reference sequence). The V and J ends lost 4 bases and 7 bases, in that order; junction bases with no gene match: 2. CDR3 length: 12 residues. The CDR3: CSANLAGNEQFF. The CDR3 DNA follows: TGCAGTGCTAACCTAGCGGGGAATGAGCAGTTCTTC.

The J gene is TRBJ2-5, the V gene TRBV14; D might be TRBD2 (6 bases). V was shortened by 3 bases and J by 5 bases, with 16 bases between the two germline ends. The CDR3 contains 15 residues. Germline loops: CDR1 SGHDN, CDR2 FVKESK. The CDR3 DNA reads as TGTGCCAGCAGCCAGCCGACTAGTATCTGGGAGACCCAGTACTTC. Its translation: CASSQPTSIWETQYF.